The present T cell receptor beta chain was sequenced within a study of cytomegalovirus exposure and HLA in healthy donors. Study-wide context: The same platform was used for the 110 or so validation repertoires as for the approximately 730 first-cohort repertoires, as reported in a later analysis.

The study, taken as a whole, reports: A few CMV-associated chains proved CMV antigen-specific in vitro.

TCRdb's table, derived via immunoSEQ multiplex PCR, lists solely in-frame clones and lacks some. The data hold tens of thousands of clones, with around 82% observed a single time. The donors were in the approximately 130-subject validation cohort, distinct from the approximately 670-subject first cohort. Worth noting for this clone: Its antigen is still unknown.

The CDR3 totals 15 residues. Germline assignment: CDR1 SNHLY and CDR2 FYNNEI. V was clipped by 4 bases and J by 6 bases; unmatched bases: 6. Sequenced sample: PBMCs. The TCR sequence derives from a woman aged 18-30 years in good health and CMV-seropositive. The rearrangement joins TRBV2 to TRBJ1-6, with 7 bases fitting TRBD1. The CDR3 region is CASSGQGGGNSPLHF. CDR3 DNA: TGTGCCAGCAGTGGACAGGGTGGGGGTAATTCACCCCTCCACTTT.